This TCR beta chain was recorded in a study of identical twins. The study's findings and limits: For monozygotic twins, models underestimated out-of-frame TCR alpha sharing.

This CDR3 region has 14 residues. Germline loops: CDR1 LNHNV, CDR2 YYDKDF (reference sequence). V shed 2 bases and J 4 bases; nucleotides not matched to a gene: 4. Remarks on this clonotype: What it binds is not known.

MiXCR, applied by TCRdb to the 5' RACE reads, yields one record per CDR3 protein. The sample contains roughly 570,000 distinct CDR3 sequences, roughly 9.9% of which appear only once. The data also belong to a second study, concerning yellow fever vaccine responses in identical twins.

Sequencing input: PBMCs. The J gene is TRBJ2-5, the V gene TRBV15, with 7 nucleotides matching TRBD1. This clonotype was sampled from a woman aged 18-29 years in good health. This CDR3 is CATSRRQGGETQYF. In DNA, the CDR3 is TGTGCCACCAGCAGACGACAGGGCGGAGAGACCCAGTACTTC.